In its sample, the clone carrying this T cell receptor beta chain was seen a few times. Four PCR rounds used nested alpha and beta constant region primers plus the SP2 primer. Alpha and beta constant region primers primed reverse transcription for blood and skin samples. TCRdb re-called the UMI-ligation and nested PCR reads through MiXCR, storing one row per CDR3 protein. The repertoire holds about 37,000 distinct CDR3 sequences, with approximately 11% as singletons. This entry belongs to a study of naive and memory T cell subsets. The treatment denotes: skin biopsy from PPD injection site in Mantoux-positive individual. A UMI-containing oligonucleotide was joined by 3' ligation to the TCR cDNA template. The CDR3 covers 17 residues. Germline V gene sequence: CDR1 LNHDA, CDR2 SQIVND (reference sequence). The ends lost 2 bases at V and 7 bases at J; junction bases unmatched: 15.

This TCR came from an adult in good health. The source was skin, collected from a tuberculin skin test site. The V and J genes are TRBV19 and TRBJ1-1; 8 bases map to TRBD1. As DNA, the CDR3 is TGTGCCAGTAGTATACGAGGGACAGGAGAGGTTCGGGGTGAAGCTTTCTTT. It yields the protein CASSIRGTGEVRGEAFF. The complete variable domain, with remaining parts taken from reference TRBV19 and TRBJ1-1, reads DGGITQSPKYLFRKEGQNVTLSCEQNLNHDAMYWYRQDPGQGLRLIYYSQIVNDFQKGDIAEGYSVSREKKESFPLTVTSAQKNPTAFYLCASSIRGTGEVRGEAFFGQGTRLTVV.